This T cell receptor beta chain was sequenced for a study of yellow fever vaccine responses in identical twins. Germline V CDR1 and CDR2: SGHAT, FQDESV (reference sequence). The CDR3 runs to 14 residues. The V end was cut by 1 base, the J end by 1 base, with 7 bases between. TCRdb independently ran MiXCR on the RT-PCR reads; one entry per CDR3 protein. The sample contains roughly 18,000 distinct CDR3 sequences, roughly two thirds of which appear only once. The specimen comprised T cells from blood (PBMCs), unsorted or a sorted subset (not recorded which), sampled before or after yellow fever vaccination (not recorded which). The rearrangement uses TRBV11-1 and TRBJ1-1; no clear D. This TCR derives from a woman between 18 and 29 years old who received the yellow fever vaccine. The DNA for the CDR3 is TGTGCCAGCAGCTTAGGAGGGCCGAACACTGAAGCTTTCTTT. Translating it yields CASSLGGPNTEAFF.